This T cell receptor beta chain was recorded in a study of blood T cell repertoires in COVID-19. Study details: COVID-19 samples collected from the United States, Italy and Spain covered acute and convalescent phases. T cells, B-cell-depleted T cells, or PBMCs provided the cDNA or gDNA that served as material.

This CDR3 has 15 amino acids. Germline-derived CDR1 and CDR2 are SGHRS and YFSETQ. Trimming took 4 bases from V and 1 from J; bases not matched to a gene: 2. As originally analysed: Reference gene primer amplification in the assay estimated nucleated cell counts. Here immunoSEQ multiplex PCR was the method, and the copy in TCRdb shows in-frame clones only, minus some. The V and J calls and the clone size are those of that table, but D and trimming were determined from the DNA. The data contain approximately 300,000 clones, around 88% of them singletons. The sample comprised peripheral blood. The chain couples TRBV5-1 to TRBJ2-1; 10 bases align to TRBD2. The sequence was collected from a woman aged 45-60 years with acute or convalescent COVID-19. For the CDR3, the DNA is TGCGCCAGCAGCCGGACTAGCGGTTCCTACAATGAGCAGTTCTTC. Encoded protein: CASSRTSGSYNEQFF. Full variable domain (outside the CDR3, taken from reference TRBV5-1 and TRBJ2-1): KAGVTQTPRYLIKTRGQQVTLSCSPISGHRSVSWYQQTPGQGLQFLFEYFSETQRNKGNFPGRFSGRQFSNSRSEMNVSTLELGDSALYLCASSRTSGSYNEQFFGPGTRLTVL.